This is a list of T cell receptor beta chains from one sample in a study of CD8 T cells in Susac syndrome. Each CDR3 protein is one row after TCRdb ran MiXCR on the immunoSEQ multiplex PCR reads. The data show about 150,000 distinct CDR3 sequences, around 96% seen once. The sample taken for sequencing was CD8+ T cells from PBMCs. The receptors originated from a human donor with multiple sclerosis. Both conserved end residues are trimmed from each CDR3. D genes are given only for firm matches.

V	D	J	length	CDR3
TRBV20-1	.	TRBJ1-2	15	SARDRWSGDVMYGYT
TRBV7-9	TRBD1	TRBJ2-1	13	ASTSGTGKYNEQF
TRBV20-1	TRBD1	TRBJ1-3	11	SALDRGENTIY
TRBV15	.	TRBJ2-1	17	ATSRDRSAEIQDYNEQF
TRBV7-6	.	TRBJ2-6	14	ASSLASRRGANVLT
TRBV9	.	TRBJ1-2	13	ASSPDGSPLYGYT
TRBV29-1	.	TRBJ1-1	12	SALGGVSSTEAF
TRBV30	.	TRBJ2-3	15	ASCWVRGNDRADTQY
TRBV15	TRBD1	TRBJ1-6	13	ATSKGGVGGSPLH
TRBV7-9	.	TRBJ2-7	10	ASSPEDYEQY
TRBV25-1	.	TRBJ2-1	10	ASSDRRNEQF
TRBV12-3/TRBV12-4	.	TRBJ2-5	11	ASSAEGVETQY
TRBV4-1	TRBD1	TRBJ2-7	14	ASSLAPDRITYEQY
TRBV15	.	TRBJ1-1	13	ATSRGPKMNTEAF
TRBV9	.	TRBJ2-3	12	ASSVAGATDTQY
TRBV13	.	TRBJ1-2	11	ASRSGGNYGYT
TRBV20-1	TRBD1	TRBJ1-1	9	SAKATGAAF